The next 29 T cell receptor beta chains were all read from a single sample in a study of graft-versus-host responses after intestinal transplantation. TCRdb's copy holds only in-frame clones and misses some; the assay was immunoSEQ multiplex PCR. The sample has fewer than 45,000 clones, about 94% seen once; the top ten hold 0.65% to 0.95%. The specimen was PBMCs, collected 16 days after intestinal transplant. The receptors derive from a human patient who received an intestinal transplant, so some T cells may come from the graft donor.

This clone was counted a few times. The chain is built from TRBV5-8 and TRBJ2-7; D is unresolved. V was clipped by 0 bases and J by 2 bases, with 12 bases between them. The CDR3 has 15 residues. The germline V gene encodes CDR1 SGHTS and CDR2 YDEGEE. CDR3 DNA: TGTGCCAGCAGCTTGGGTCCCGTGGGGACCTACGAGCAGTACTTC. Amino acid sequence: CASSLGPVGTYEQYF.

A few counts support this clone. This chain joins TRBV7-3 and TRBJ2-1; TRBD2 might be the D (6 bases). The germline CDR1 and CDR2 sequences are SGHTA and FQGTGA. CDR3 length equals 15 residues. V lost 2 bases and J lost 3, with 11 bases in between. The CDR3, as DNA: TGTGCCAGCAGCTTAGGCGGAGGGCGCTACAATGAGCAGTTCTTC. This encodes CASSLGGGRYNEQFF.

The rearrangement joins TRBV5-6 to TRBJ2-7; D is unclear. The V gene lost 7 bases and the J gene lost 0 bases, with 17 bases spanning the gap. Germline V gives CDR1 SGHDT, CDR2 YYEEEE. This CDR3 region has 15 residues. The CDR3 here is CASSPLGGYSYEQYF. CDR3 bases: TGTGCCAGCTCCCCACTGGGCGGTTACTCCTACGAGCAGTACTTC.

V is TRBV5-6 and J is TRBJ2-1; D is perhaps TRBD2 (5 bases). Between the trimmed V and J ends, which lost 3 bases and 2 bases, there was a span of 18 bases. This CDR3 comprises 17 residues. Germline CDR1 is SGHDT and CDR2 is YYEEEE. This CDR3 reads CASSWGLGSGTYNEQFF. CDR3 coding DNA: TGTGCCAGCAGCTGGGGTTTGGGGTCGGGGACCTACAATGAGCAGTTCTTC.

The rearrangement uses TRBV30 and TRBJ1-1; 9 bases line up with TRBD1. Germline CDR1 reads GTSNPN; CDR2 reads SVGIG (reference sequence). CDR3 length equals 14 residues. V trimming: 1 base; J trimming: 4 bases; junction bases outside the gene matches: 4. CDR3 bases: TGTGCCTGGAGTGCCGGGACAGGGAGCACTGAAGCTTTCTTT. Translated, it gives CAWSAGTGSTEAFF.

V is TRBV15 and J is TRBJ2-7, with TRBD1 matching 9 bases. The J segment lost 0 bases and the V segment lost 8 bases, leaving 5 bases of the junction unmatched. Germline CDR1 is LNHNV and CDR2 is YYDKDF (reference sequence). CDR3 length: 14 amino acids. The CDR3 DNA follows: TGTGCCACCCTGGACAGGGGCGGCTCCTACGAGCAGTACTTC. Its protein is CATLDRGGSYEQYF.

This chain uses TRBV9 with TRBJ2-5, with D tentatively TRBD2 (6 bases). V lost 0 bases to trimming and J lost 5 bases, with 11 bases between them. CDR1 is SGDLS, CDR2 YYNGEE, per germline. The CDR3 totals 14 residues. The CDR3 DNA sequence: TGTGCCAGCAGCGTAGTTGGGGGGACGGAGACCCAGTACTTC. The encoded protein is CASSVVGGTETQYF.

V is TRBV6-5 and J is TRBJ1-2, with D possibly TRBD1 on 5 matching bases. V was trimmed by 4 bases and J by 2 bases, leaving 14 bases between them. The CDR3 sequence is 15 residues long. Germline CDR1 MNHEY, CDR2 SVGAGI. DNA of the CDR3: TGTGCCAGCAGTTCCCCCCAGGGAGGCAACTATGGCTACACCTTC. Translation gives CASSSPQGGNYGYTF.

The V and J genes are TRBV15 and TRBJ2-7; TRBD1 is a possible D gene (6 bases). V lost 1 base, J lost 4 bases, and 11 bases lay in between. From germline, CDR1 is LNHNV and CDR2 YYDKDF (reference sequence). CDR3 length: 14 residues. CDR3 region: CATSRAGDSYEQYF. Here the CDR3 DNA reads TGTGCCACCAGCAGAGCAGGGGATTCTTACGAGCAGTACTTC.

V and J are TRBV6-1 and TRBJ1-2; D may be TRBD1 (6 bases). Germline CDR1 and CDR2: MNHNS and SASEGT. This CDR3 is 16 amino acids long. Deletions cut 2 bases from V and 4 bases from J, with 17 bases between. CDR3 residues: CASSEPNLGHIYGYTF. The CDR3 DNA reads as TGTGCCAGCAGTGAACCGAACTTGGGACACATCTATGGCTACACCTTC.

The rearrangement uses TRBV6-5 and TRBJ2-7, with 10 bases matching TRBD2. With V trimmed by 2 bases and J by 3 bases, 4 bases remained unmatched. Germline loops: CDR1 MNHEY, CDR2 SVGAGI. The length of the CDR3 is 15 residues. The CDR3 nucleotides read TGTGCCAGCAGTTACAGTCTAGCGGGAGTCTACGAGCAGTACTTC. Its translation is CASSYSLAGVYEQYF.

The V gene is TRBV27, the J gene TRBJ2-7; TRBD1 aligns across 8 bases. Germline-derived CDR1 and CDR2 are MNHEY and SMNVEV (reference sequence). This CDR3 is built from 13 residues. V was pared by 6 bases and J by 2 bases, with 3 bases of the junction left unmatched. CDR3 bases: TGTGCCAGCAGGGAGACAGGGGCCTACGAGCAGTACTTC. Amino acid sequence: CASRETGAYEQYF.

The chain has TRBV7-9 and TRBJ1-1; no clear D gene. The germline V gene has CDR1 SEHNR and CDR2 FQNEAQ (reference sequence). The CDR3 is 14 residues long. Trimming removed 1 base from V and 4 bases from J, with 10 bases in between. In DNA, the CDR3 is TGTGCCAGCAGCTTAGTTAGGTCTCTCACTGAAGCTTTCTTT. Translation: CASSLVRSLTEAFF.

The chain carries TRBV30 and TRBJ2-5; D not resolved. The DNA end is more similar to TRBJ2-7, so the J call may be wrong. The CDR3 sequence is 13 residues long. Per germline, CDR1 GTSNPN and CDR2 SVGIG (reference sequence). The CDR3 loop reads CAWSVLGSYEQYF. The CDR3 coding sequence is TGTGCCTGGAGTGTACTGGGGTCGTACGAGCAGTACTTC.

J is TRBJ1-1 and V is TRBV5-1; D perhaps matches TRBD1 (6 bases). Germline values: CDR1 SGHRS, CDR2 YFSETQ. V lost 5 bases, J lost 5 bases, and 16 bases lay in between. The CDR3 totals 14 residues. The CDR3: CASSSPGGRTEAFF. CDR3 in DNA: TGCGCCAGCAGTTCCCCGGGGGGGCGGACTGAAGCTTTCTTT.

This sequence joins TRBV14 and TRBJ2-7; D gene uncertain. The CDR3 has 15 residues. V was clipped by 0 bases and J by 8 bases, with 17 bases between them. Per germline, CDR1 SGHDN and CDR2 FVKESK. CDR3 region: CASSQDNTIPPKQYF. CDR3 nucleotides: TGTGCCAGCAGCCAAGACAACACGATCCCCCCCAAGCAGTACTTC.

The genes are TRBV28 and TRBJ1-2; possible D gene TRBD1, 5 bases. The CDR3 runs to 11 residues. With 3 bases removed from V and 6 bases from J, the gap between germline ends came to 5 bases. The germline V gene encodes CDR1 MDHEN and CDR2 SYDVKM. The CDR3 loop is CASSFRDGYTF. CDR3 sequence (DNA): TGTGCCAGCAGTTTCAGGGATGGCTACACCTTC.

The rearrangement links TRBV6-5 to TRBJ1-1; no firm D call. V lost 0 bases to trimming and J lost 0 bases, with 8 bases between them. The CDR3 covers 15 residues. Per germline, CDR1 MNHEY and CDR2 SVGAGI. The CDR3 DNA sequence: TGTGCCAGCAGTTACTCGCGGTCTTTGAACACTGAAGCTTTCTTT. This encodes CASSYSRSLNTEAFF.

CDR3 region: CASSLAGTSGLNEQFF. The CDR3 DNA reads as TGTGCCAGCAGCTTAGCCGGGACTAGCGGGTTGAATGAGCAGTTCTTC. The chain couples TRBV7-9 to TRBJ2-1; 12 nucleotides agree with TRBD2. The CDR3 totals 16 residues. Per germline, CDR1 SEHNR and CDR2 FQNEAQ (reference sequence). J was trimmed by 7 bases and V by 0 bases; bases with no gene match: 4.

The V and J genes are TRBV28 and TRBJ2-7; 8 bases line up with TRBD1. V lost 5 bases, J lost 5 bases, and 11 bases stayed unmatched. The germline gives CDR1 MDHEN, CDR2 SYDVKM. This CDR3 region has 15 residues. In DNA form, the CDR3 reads TGTGCCAGCAGTCTCACCGGGACAGGAGGGGACGAGCAGTACTTC. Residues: CASSLTGTGGDEQYF.

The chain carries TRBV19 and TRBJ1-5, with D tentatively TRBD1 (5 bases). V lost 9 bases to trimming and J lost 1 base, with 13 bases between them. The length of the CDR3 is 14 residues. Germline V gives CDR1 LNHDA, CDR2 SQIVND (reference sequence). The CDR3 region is CASSRGRSNQPQHF. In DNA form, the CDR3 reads TGTGCCAGCTCAAGGGGAAGGAGCAATCAGCCCCAGCATTTT.

Written as DNA, the CDR3 is TGCGCCAGCAGCCAAGATCGGTTGACAGCGGTTGGCTACACCTTC. This translates into CASSQDRLTAVGYTF. The chain is built from TRBV4-3 and TRBJ1-2; tentative D call: TRBD1 (5 bases). V was pared by 0 bases and J by 7 bases, with 15 bases between. There are 15 residues in the CDR3. Per germline, CDR1 LGHNA and CDR2 YSLEER.

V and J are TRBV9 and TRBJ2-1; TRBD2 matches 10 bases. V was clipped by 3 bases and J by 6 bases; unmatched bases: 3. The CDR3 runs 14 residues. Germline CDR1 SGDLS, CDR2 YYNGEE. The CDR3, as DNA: TGTGCCAGCAGCGGGTCTAGCGGGAGCAATGAGCAGTTCTTC. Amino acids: CASSGSSGSNEQFF.

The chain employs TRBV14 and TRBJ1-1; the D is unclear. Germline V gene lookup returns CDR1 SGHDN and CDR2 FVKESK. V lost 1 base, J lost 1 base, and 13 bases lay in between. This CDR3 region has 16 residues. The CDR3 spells CASSQGFGGQNTEAFF. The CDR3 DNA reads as TGTGCCAGCAGCCAAGGGTTCGGCGGCCAGAACACTGAAGCTTTCTTT.

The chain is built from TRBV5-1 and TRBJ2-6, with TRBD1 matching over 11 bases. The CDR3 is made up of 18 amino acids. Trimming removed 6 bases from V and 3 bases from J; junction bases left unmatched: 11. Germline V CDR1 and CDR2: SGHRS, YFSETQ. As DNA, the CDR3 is TGCGCCAGCATTCTGGGTGGACAGGGGGCGAGTGGGGCCAACGTCCTGACTTTC. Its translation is CASILGGQGASGANVLTF.

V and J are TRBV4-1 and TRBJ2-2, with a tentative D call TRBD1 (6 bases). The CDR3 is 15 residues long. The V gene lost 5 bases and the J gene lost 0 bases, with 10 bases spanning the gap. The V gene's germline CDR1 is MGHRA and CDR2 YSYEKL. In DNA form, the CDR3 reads TGCGCCAGCAGCTCTGACAGGCCGAACACCGGGGAGCTGTTTTTT. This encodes CASSSDRPNTGELFF.

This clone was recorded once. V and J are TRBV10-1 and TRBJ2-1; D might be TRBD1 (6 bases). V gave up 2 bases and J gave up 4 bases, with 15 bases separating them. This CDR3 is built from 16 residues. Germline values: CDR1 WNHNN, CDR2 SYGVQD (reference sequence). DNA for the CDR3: TGCGCCAGCAGTGAGACAATAACAGACAGGTACAATGAGCAGTTCTTC. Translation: CASSETITDRYNEQFF.

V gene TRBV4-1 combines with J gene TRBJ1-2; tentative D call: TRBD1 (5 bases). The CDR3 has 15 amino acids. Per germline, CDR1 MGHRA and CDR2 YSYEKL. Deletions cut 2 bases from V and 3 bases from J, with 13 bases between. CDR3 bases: TGCGCCAGCAGCCAACTAATCGGGACTGACTATGGCTACACCTTC. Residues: CASSQLIGTDYGYTF.

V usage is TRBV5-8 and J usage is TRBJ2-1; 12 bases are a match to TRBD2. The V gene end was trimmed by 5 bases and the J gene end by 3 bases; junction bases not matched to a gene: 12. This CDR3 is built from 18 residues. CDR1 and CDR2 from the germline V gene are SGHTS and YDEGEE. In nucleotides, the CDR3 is TGTGCCAGCAGACTCGGGCTAGCGGGAGGGAGCTTCTACAATGAGCAGTTCTTC. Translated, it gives CASRLGLAGGSFYNEQFF.